The 26 T cell receptor beta chains below all came from one sample that was sequenced in a study of T cells after yellow fever vaccination. TCRdb re-analysed the 5' RACE reads in MiXCR, keeping a single row per CDR3 protein. The data show approximately 580,000 distinct CDR3 sequences, about a sixth seen once. The sequenced sample was PBMCs, obtained 5 days after the first yellow fever vaccination. Every receptor here comes from a man aged 18 to 30 who received the YFV17D yellow fever vaccine.

This clonotype was seen many times. The genes are TRBV29-1 and TRBJ2-1, with 14 bases that match TRBD2. The length of the CDR3 is 16 residues. Germline V gives CDR1 SQVTM, CDR2 ANQGSEA. V was clipped by 5 bases and J by 5 bases; unmatched bases: 8. CDR3 in amino acids: CSVFRTSGGSHNEQFF. CDR3 nucleotide sequence: TGCAGCGTTTTTCGGACTAGCGGGGGGTCCCACAATGAGCAGTTCTTC.

This clonotype was counted between two and nine times. This chain uses TRBV7-9 with TRBJ2-7; maybe TRBD1 (6 bases). Between the trimmed V and J ends, which lost 1 base and 6 bases, there was a span of 7 bases. Per the germline V gene, CDR1 is SEHNR and CDR2 is FQNEAQ (reference sequence). There are 12 residues in the CDR3. The CDR3 protein is CASSLGTVEQYV. For the CDR3, the DNA is TGTGCCAGCAGCTTAGGGACAGTCGAGCAGTACGTC.

The chain couples TRBV5-1 to TRBJ2-3; 9 bases match TRBD2. Germline V CDR1 and CDR2: SGHRS, YFSETQ. There are 15 residues in the CDR3. With 2 bases clipped from V and 5 bases from J, the junction kept 6 bases outside the gene matches. CDR3 sequence: CASSFLAGMGDTQYF. CDR3 bases: TGCGCCAGCAGCTTCCTAGCGGGGATGGGAGATACGCAGTATTTT.

This chain joins TRBV14 and TRBJ2-1; D is possibly TRBD2 (5 bases). Germline lookup yields CDR1 SGHDN and CDR2 FVKESK. The CDR3 spans 18 residues. Trimming cost V 2 bases and J 2 bases, with 19 bases left between them. Here the CDR3 DNA reads TGTGCCAGCAGCCAAACCGGACTGACTGAGTGGGCCTACAATGAGCAGTTCTTC. Its translation: CASSQTGLTEWAYNEQFF.

CDR3 DNA sequence: TGTGCCATCAGTGAGTCAGACCGCATGTACGTC. It translates to CAISESDRMYV. V and J are TRBV10-3 and TRBJ2-7; D unclear. Germline V lookup: CDR1 ENHRY, CDR2 SYGVKD. The CDR3 runs 11 residues. With 0 bases removed from V and 12 bases from J, the gap between germline ends came to 9 bases.

This sequence joins TRBV4-1 and TRBJ1-5; possibly TRBD1 for D (5 bases). V was pared by 1 base and J by 7 bases, with 14 bases between. CDR1 and CDR2 (germline): MGHRA, YSYEKL. The CDR3 runs to 15 residues. The CDR3, as DNA: TGCGCCAGCAGCCAAGGAGTTTGGGGGTCCCAGCCCCAGCATTTT. Translating gives CASSQGVWGSQPQHF.

This clonotype was seen a few times. The chain uses TRBV7-9 and TRBJ2-7; 8 bases match TRBD1. The V segment lost 6 bases and the J segment 3 bases; nucleotides outside the gene matches: 4. CDR1 and CDR2 (germline): SEHNR, FQNEAQ (reference sequence). The CDR3 runs to 13 residues. CDR3 amino acids: CASRGQGRYEQYV. Here the CDR3 DNA reads TGTGCCAGCAGAGGACAGGGTCGCTACGAGCAGTACGTC.

V gene TRBV7-9 combines with J gene TRBJ2-1, with TRBD1 matching over 7 bases. V lost 4 bases to trimming and J lost 9 bases; unmatched junction nucleotides: 12. The germline CDR1 and CDR2 sequences are SEHNR and FQNEAQ (reference sequence). CDR3 length: 15 residues. CDR3 sequence: CASSSLAGTVSEQFF. In nucleotides, the CDR3 is TGTGCCAGCAGCTCCTTAGCCGGGACAGTATCTGAGCAGTTCTTC.

For the CDR3, the DNA is TGTGCCAGCAGCGGACTAGCAGTTAGCACAGATACGCAGTATTTT. Amino acids: CASSGLAVSTDTQYF. The chain uses TRBV6-1 and TRBJ2-3, with TRBD2 identical over 8 bases. CDR3 length: 15 amino acids. The germline V gene has CDR1 MNHNS and CDR2 SASEGT. The J segment lost 0 bases and the V segment lost 6 bases, leaving 5 bases of the junction unmatched.

This clonotype has just a few counts. The rearrangement links TRBV4-1 to TRBJ2-1, with D hard to call. This CDR3 contains 14 residues. Germline CDR1 and CDR2: MGHRA and YSYEKL. V was cut by 1 base and J by 8 bases, with 12 bases left in between. The CDR3 region has the DNA TGCGCCAGCAGCCAAGGCCCGAGTCGGGATGAGCAGTTCTTC. It codes for CASSQGPSRDEQFF.

There are a few counts of this clonotype. The genes are TRBV4-2 and TRBJ1-2; D gene ambiguous. Germline values: CDR1 LGHNA, CDR2 YNFKEQ. This CDR3 contains 14 residues. V lost 0 bases to trimming and J lost 8 bases, with 13 bases between them. CDR3 amino acids: CASSQEPGRGGYTF. In nucleotides, the CDR3 is TGTGCCAGCAGCCAAGAGCCCGGTCGTGGCGGCTACACCTTC.

This clonotype was counted a few times. V gene TRBV7-2 combines with J gene TRBJ2-2; tentative D call: TRBD1 (6 bases). In germline, CDR1 is SGHTA, CDR2 FQGNSA. Trimming removed 11 bases at V and 3 bases at J, with 22 bases between. This CDR3 has 16 amino acids. In DNA, the CDR3 is TGTGCCTCCAGCAGCTGGCAGGGGCGATACACCGGGGAGCTGTTTTTT. It specifies CASSSWQGRYTGELFF.

This chain uses TRBV18 with TRBJ2-1; no clear D gene. The germline V gene has CDR1 KGHSH and CDR2 LQKENI. The CDR3 totals 14 residues. Trimming took off 2 bases at V and 2 bases at J, with 7 bases between the two ends. The CDR3 region is CASSPNSAYNEQFF. For the CDR3, the DNA is TGTGCCAGCTCACCAAATTCAGCCTACAATGAGCAGTTCTTC.

This clonotype was seen only a few times. The chain joins TRBV24-1 to TRBJ2-1, with D uncertain. Trimming cost V 7 bases and J 7 bases, with 19 bases left between them. This CDR3 spans 15 amino acids. Germline-derived CDR1 and CDR2 are KGHDR and SFDVKD. In DNA form, the CDR3 reads TGTGCCACCAGCGCCTGGAATTCGGGTCCGAATGAGCAGTTCTTC. This sequence encodes CATSAWNSGPNEQFF.

This clonotype was seen ten or more times. The CDR3 DNA follows: TGCGCCAGCAGTGAGTTGGCTAGCGGGAACTACGAGCAGTACTTC. Translation gives CASSELASGNYEQYF. The chain is built from TRBV10-2 and TRBJ2-7; 9 bases line up with TRBD2. CDR3 length: 15 amino acids. V gave up 1 base and J gave up 3 bases; unmatched junction bases: 4. Per the germline V gene, CDR1 is WSHSY and CDR2 is SAAADI.

The chain has TRBV7-2 and TRBJ2-1; the match to TRBD2 covers 8 bases. This CDR3 is built from 16 residues. J lost 8 bases, V lost 0 bases, and 9 bases had no gene match. Germline assignment: CDR1 SGHTA and CDR2 FQGNSA. CDR3 protein: CASSLARVSGVDEQFF. In DNA, the CDR3 is TGTGCCAGCAGCTTAGCGCGCGTTAGCGGGGTCGATGAGCAGTTCTTC.

This rearrangement joins TRBV12-3 or TRBV12-4 to TRBJ2-1, with TRBD1 matching over 7 bases. Trimming cost V 5 bases and J 4 bases; bases outside gene matches: 8. The CDR3 runs to 15 residues. CDR3: CASSLQGLVYNEQFF. The DNA for the CDR3 is TGTGCCAGCAGTCTACAGGGGTTGGTTTACAATGAGCAGTTCTTC.

This clonotype was seen only a few times. The V and J genes are TRBV30 and TRBJ2-3; 8 bases line up with TRBD2. Germline loops: CDR1 GTSNPN, CDR2 SVGIG (reference sequence). The CDR3 loop spans 15 amino acids. V dropped 3 bases and J dropped 3; count of bases not matched to a gene: 8. The CDR3 sequence is CAWRTPGLATDTQYF. The CDR3 DNA follows: TGTGCCTGGAGGACGCCCGGACTAGCAACAGATACGCAGTATTTT.

This clonotype came up many times. One junction end does not reproduce the germline sequence, and a read error may be involved. The V call is TRBV5-1, the J call TRBJ2-5; no definite D call. The germline V gene has CDR1 SGHRS and CDR2 YFSETQ. This CDR3 is built from 12 residues. The DNA for the CDR3 is TGTGCCAGCAGCTTCGGTGAAGAGACCCAGTACTTC. Residues: CASSFGEETQYF.

V is TRBV27 and J is TRBJ2-6, with D hard to call. This CDR3 contains 13 residues. V dropped 7 bases and J dropped 0 bases, with 4 bases sitting between them. From germline, CDR1 is MNHEY and CDR2 SMNVEV (reference sequence). The CDR3 DNA sequence: TGTGCCAGCAAGCCCTCTGGGGCCAACGTCCTGACTTTC. It encodes CASKPSGANVLTF.

The rearrangement links TRBV5-1 to TRBJ2-3; D is ambiguous. The CDR3 runs 14 residues. In germline, CDR1 is SGHRS, CDR2 YFSETQ. V was shortened by 0 bases and J by 7 bases, with 12 bases between the two germline ends. CDR3 loop: CASSLELGVNTQYF. DNA for the CDR3: TGCGCCAGCAGCTTGGAGTTGGGTGTCAATACGCAGTATTTT. Combining the CDR3 with reference TRBV5-1 and TRBJ2-3 gives the whole variable domain KAGVTQTPRYLIKTRGQQVTLSCSPISGHRSVSWYQQTPGQGLQFLFEYFSETQRNKGNFPGRFSGRQFSNSRSEMNVSTLELGDSALYLCASSLELGVNTQYFGPGTRLTVL.

The chain has TRBV3-1 and TRBJ2-1; D not certain. V lost 1 base, J lost 9 bases, and 7 bases lay in between. This CDR3 contains 12 residues. Per germline, CDR1 LGHDT and CDR2 YNNKEL (reference sequence). CDR3 sequence: CASSQAVGEQFF. For the CDR3, the DNA is TGTGCCAGCAGCCAAGCAGTGGGTGAGCAGTTCTTC.

This clonotype was found a few times. The CDR3 coding sequence is TGTGCCAGCAGCTTAGTTAGACTAGCGGGGGGCCAGGATGAGCAGTTCTTC. It translates to CASSLVRLAGGQDEQFF. V usage is TRBV11-2 and J usage is TRBJ2-1; 13 bases align to TRBD2. CDR1 is SGHAT, CDR2 FQNNGV, per germline. The J segment lost 8 bases and the V segment lost 1 base, leaving 8 bases of the junction unmatched. The CDR3 sequence is 17 residues long.

This clonotype was seen only a few times. An end of the junction does not agree with germline; a read error may underlie this. The chain links TRBV7-2 to TRBJ2-7; TRBD2 might be the D (6 bases). This CDR3 contains 13 residues. Germline V gene data show CDR1 as SGHTA and CDR2 as FQGNSA. The CDR3 is CASSPPAEGRAHF. The CDR3 DNA sequence: TGTGCCAGCAGCCCCCCGGCGGAGGGCCGCGCTCACTTC.

There are many counts of this clonotype. The rearrangement uses TRBV12-3 or TRBV12-4 and TRBJ1-5; D gene uncertain. This CDR3 has 15 residues. Trimming removed 1 base from V and 1 base from J, with 8 bases in between. The CDR3 nucleotides read TGTGCCAGCAGTTTAGGGGGTTTAAGCAATCAGCCCCAGCATTTT. Encoded protein: CASSLGGLSNQPQHF.

This clonotype appeared a few times. The rearrangement uses TRBV7-9 and TRBJ1-4, with D unresolved. V dropped 4 bases and J dropped 5 bases, with 8 bases sitting between them. The CDR3 spans 13 residues. Germline lookup yields CDR1 SEHNR and CDR2 FQNEAQ (reference sequence). CDR3 loop: CASSSQTNEKLFF. CDR3 bases: TGTGCCAGCAGCTCACAGACAAATGAAAAACTGTTTTTT.